This T cell receptor (beta chain) was retrieved from a study of cytomegalovirus exposure and HLA in healthy donors. The assay was immunoSEQ multiplex PCR, and TCRdb's table has in-frame clones only and misses some. This table has over 110,000 clones, less than 90% appearing once. The length of the CDR3 is 16 residues. V trimming: 4 bases; J trimming: 6 bases; junction bases outside the gene matches: 11. Looked up from germline, CDR1 is SGHAT and CDR2 is FQNNGV. In this sample, this clone turned up a few times. The specimen sequenced was PBMCs. The chain carries TRBV11-2 and TRBJ2-5; 10 positions agree with TRBD2. This sequence originates from a young man in good health and CMV-seronegative. CDR3 loop: CASSSPSLAGLQTQYF. As DNA, the CDR3 is TGTGCCAGCAGCTCCCCCTCACTAGCGGGGCTCCAGACCCAGTACTTC.